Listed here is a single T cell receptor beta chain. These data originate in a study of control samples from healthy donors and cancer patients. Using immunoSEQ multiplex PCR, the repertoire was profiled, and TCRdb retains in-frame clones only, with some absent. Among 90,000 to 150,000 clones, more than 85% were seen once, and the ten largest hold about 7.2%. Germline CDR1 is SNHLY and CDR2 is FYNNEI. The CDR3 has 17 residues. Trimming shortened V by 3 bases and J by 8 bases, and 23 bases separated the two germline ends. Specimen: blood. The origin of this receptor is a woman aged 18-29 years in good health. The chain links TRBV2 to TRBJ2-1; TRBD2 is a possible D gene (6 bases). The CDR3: CASSDPSGDPQLDEQFF. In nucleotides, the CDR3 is TGTGCCAGCAGTGACCCTTCGGGGGACCCACAGCTCGATGAGCAGTTCTTC.